Following are 29 T cell receptor beta chains from one sample sequenced in a study of identifying expanded T cells in peripheral blood (dated by TCRdb to between 2018 and 2021). Library method: the immunoSEQ multiplex PCR assay. Here the immuneACCESS table is served through TCRdb, limited to in-frame sequences with V and J called. Missing clones are a known gap in these copies; in checked studies unresolved V genes cover under half, and the rest lacks a known reason. In this sample the table shows approximately 120,000 clones, approximately 80% of which occur a single time. The ten largest clones capture 3% to 3.5% of the sample. Sequenced: blood. These receptors all stem from a person between 18 and 69 years old in good health.

V and J are TRBV29-1 and TRBJ2-7; D is possibly TRBD2 (7 bases). Trimming took off 5 bases at V and 2 bases at J, with 19 bases between the two ends. The CDR3 has 15 amino acids. Germline V lookup: CDR1 SQVTM, CDR2 ANQGSEA. CDR3 in amino acids: CSVPGDPGGTYEQYF. The CDR3 DNA is TGCAGCGTTCCAGGGGATCCGGGGGGTACCTACGAGCAGTACTTC.

Only one count was recorded for this clone. The rearrangement joins TRBV6-1 to TRBJ2-7; 12 nucleotides match TRBD1. Germline loops: CDR1 MNHNS, CDR2 SASEGT. The CDR3 loop spans 16 amino acids. Trimming cost V 1 base and J 4 bases; bases outside gene matches: 5. Written as DNA, the CDR3 is TGTGCCAGCAGTGAAGGACCGGGACAGGGGGCTTACGAGCAGTACTTC. Translating it yields CASSEGPGQGAYEQYF.

The chain uses TRBV13 and TRBJ1-1; 8 positions match TRBD1. Per the germline V gene, CDR1 is PRHDT and CDR2 is FYEKMQ (reference sequence). After removal of 4 bases from V and 4 bases from J, the junction contained 8 bases not matched to a gene. The CDR3 is 15 amino acids. The chain's CDR3 is CASSSLDRGGTEAFF. The CDR3 region has the DNA TGTGCCAGCAGCTCCTTAGACAGGGGTGGCACTGAAGCTTTCTTT.

The rearrangement links TRBV2 to TRBJ2-6; D ambiguous. This CDR3 contains 12 residues. Germline lookup yields CDR1 SNHLY and CDR2 FYNNEI. V was cut by 7 bases and J by 0 bases, with 1 base left in between. CDR3 sequence reads: CASNSGANVLTF. CDR3 DNA: TGTGCCAGCAACTCTGGGGCCAACGTCCTGACTTTC.

The chain carries TRBV7-9 and TRBJ2-1, with 10 bases aligning to TRBD2. The CDR3 has 17 amino acids. Looked up from germline, CDR1 is SEHNR and CDR2 is FQNEAQ (reference sequence). V lost 5 bases, J lost 0 bases, and 7 bases stayed unmatched. CDR3 DNA: TGTGCCAGCAGCCCAAGCGGGGGGGCCGTCTCCTACAATGAGCAGTTCTTC. This translates into CASSPSGGAVSYNEQFF.

V is TRBV29-1 and J is TRBJ1-1, with 8 bases fitting TRBD1. The CDR3 length is 12 residues. CDR1 and CDR2 from the germline V gene are SQVTM and ANQGSEA. The J segment lost 4 bases and the V segment lost 7 bases, leaving 5 bases of the junction unmatched. This CDR3 is CSANTGGTEAFF. DNA for the CDR3: TGCAGCGCCAACACAGGGGGCACTGAAGCTTTCTTT.

The V and J genes are TRBV7-9 and TRBJ2-3; D gene ambiguous. The CDR3 runs 12 residues. V was pared by 5 bases and J by 3 bases, with 6 bases between. From germline, CDR1 is SEHNR and CDR2 FQNEAQ (reference sequence). CDR3 sequence: CASSEGTDTQYF. In DNA form, the CDR3 reads TGTGCCAGCAGCGAAGGGACAGATACGCAGTATTTT.

The gene calls are TRBV5-1 and TRBJ1-4; unclear D gene. The CDR3 extends over 11 amino acids. V gave up 0 bases and J gave up 11 bases, with 5 bases separating them. The germline V gene encodes CDR1 SGHRS and CDR2 YFSETQ. This chain's CDR3 is CASSLEGKLFF. Here the CDR3 DNA reads TGCGCCAGCAGCTTGGAGGGTAAACTGTTTTTT. Full variable domain (rest looked up from reference TRBV5-1 and TRBJ1-4): KAGVTQTPRYLIKTRGQQVTLSCSPISGHRSVSWYQQTPGQGLQFLFEYFSETQRNKGNFPGRFSGRQFSNSRSEMNVSTLELGDSALYLCASSLEGKLFFGSGTQLSVL.

This clone was counted a single time. The chain is built from TRBV18 and TRBJ2-2, with D perhaps assigned TRBD1 or TRBD2 (5 bases each). This CDR3 region has 14 residues. V shed 3 bases and J shed 5 bases, with 10 bases lying between them. Germline assignment: CDR1 KGHSH and CDR2 LQKENI. CDR3 loop: CASSPGPGTGELFF. CDR3 nucleotides: TGTGCCAGCTCACCGGGACCCGGGACCGGGGAGCTGTTTTTT.

This chain joins TRBV5-1 and TRBJ2-7, with 8 positions matching TRBD1. Unmatched junction bases numbered 4, after V lost 5 bases and J lost 3 bases. The CDR3 length is 13 residues. Germline CDR1 reads SGHRS; CDR2 reads YFSETQ. The CDR3 reads CASSRGQDYEQYF. The CDR3 DNA reads TGCGCCAGCAGTCGGGGACAGGACTACGAGCAGTACTTC.

The rearrangement joins TRBV6-1 to TRBJ2-7, with a weak D call TRBD2 (6 bases). The germline V and J ends were trimmed by 5 bases and 2 bases, with 19 bases remaining between them. Per the germline V gene, CDR1 is MNHNS and CDR2 is SASEGT. This CDR3 is built from 16 residues. CDR3 sequence (DNA): TGTGCCAGCAGTCAAGATACCGGTAGCGGTGCCTACGAGCAGTACTTC. Its protein product is CASSQDTGSGAYEQYF.

The V and J genes are TRBV11-2 and TRBJ1-1; TRBD1 matches 9 bases. This CDR3 region has 14 residues. The V and J ends lost 5 bases and 4 bases, in that order; junction bases with no gene match: 5. Germline V gives CDR1 SGHAT, CDR2 FQNNGV. The CDR3 nucleotides are TGTGCCAGCAGCCCCCAGACAGGGGGCACTGAAGCTTTCTTT. Its translation: CASSPQTGGTEAFF.

The DNA of the CDR3 is TGCGCCAGCAGCCCCCTACGCCAGGGGGTGGGGAACCAACCACCCTACGAGCAGTACTTC. Amino acid sequence: CASSPLRQGVGNQPPYEQYF. The gene calls are TRBV4-1 and TRBJ2-7, with 7 bases matching TRBD1. The germline V gene encodes CDR1 MGHRA and CDR2 YSYEKL. The CDR3 sequence is 20 residues long. The ends lost 4 bases at V and 2 bases at J; junction bases unmatched: 23.

The chain is built from TRBV6-1 and TRBJ1-5, with D tentatively TRBD1 (6 bases). The germline CDR1 and CDR2 sequences are MNHNS and SASEGT. Trimming removed 7 bases from V and 1 base from J, with 14 bases in between. The CDR3 is 15 residues long. CDR3 in amino acids: CASTSGGRSNQPQHF. DNA for the CDR3: TGTGCCAGCACCTCGGGGGGCAGGAGCAATCAGCCCCAGCATTTT.

This clone came up once. V and J are TRBV4-1 and TRBJ2-7; tentative D call: TRBD2 (5 bases). CDR1 and CDR2 from the germline V gene are MGHRA and YSYEKL. V lost 4 bases, J lost 3 bases, and 16 bases lay in between. The CDR3 contains 15 residues. CDR3 DNA: TGCGCCAGCAGCCCCAGAGGGCCATATGGCTACGAGCAGTACTTC. Amino acids: CASSPRGPYGYEQYF.

This clone was found a few times. The gene calls are TRBV29-1 and TRBJ2-3; D is uncertain. V lost 5 bases and J 4 bases, leaving 7 bases between the germline ends. The CDR3 extends over 11 amino acids. Germline-derived CDR1 and CDR2 are SQVTM and ANQGSEA. The CDR3 sequence is CSVFRSDTQYF. The CDR3 bases are TGCAGCGTTTTTAGGTCAGATACGCAGTATTTT.

This chain uses TRBV5-1 with TRBJ2-3; D is undetermined. The ends were cut back, 4 bases at V and 7 bases at J, with 19 bases in the middle. Germline V gene sequence: CDR1 SGHRS, CDR2 YFSETQ. This CDR3 contains 15 residues. The CDR3 DNA is TGCGCCAGCAGCCCCCCTTCGGTACCAAGGTATACGCAGTATTTT. It translates to CASSPPSVPRYTQYF.

The genes are TRBV5-4 and TRBJ1-6; D unresolved. Germline V gene lookup returns CDR1 SGHNT and CDR2 YYREEE (reference sequence). V was cut by 0 bases and J by 10 bases, with 8 bases left in between. The CDR3 extends over 13 amino acids. DNA of the CDR3: TGTGCCAGCAGCTTGGAGCCGGAATCACCCCTCCACTTT. Its protein product is CASSLEPESPLHF.

This chain connects TRBV20-1 to TRBJ2-5; no definite D call. This CDR3 is built from 11 residues. Trimming stripped 6 bases from V and 5 bases from J, with 10 bases between. From germline, CDR1 is DFQATT and CDR2 SNEGSKA (reference sequence). CDR3 sequence: CSAEAVETQYF. The CDR3 nucleotides read TGCAGTGCCGAGGCCGTGGAGACCCAGTACTTC.

The chain employs TRBV4-1 and TRBJ2-3; TRBD1 is a possible D gene (6 bases). The CDR3 is 15 amino acids. Trimming removed 8 bases at V and 2 bases at J, with 17 bases between. Per germline, CDR1 MGHRA and CDR2 YSYEKL. CDR3 in DNA: TGCGCCAGCCGCGCAGGGGACCAAACCACAGATACGCAGTATTTT. It yields the protein CASRAGDQTTDTQYF.

V is TRBV30 and J is TRBJ2-7; D perhaps matches TRBD1 (6 bases). This CDR3 contains 16 residues. With 1 base removed from V and 0 bases from J, the gap between germline ends came to 16 bases. Per the germline V gene, CDR1 is GTSNPN and CDR2 is SVGIG (reference sequence). The CDR3 DNA reads TGTGCCTGGAGTGCCCCTAAGGACAGAGTCTCCTACGAGCAGTACTTC. This encodes CAWSAPKDRVSYEQYF.

The chain couples TRBV5-6 to TRBJ2-2; no clear D. Germline V gene data show CDR1 as SGHDT and CDR2 as YYEEEE. Trimming cost V 4 bases and J 6 bases, with 7 bases left between them. This CDR3 is 12 amino acids long. The CDR3 bases are TGTGCCAGCAGCCTGGTAGCCGGGGAGCTGTTTTTT. It codes for CASSLVAGELFF. The full variable domain, its missing parts supplied by reference TRBV5-6 and TRBJ2-2, is DAGVTQSPTHLIKTRGQQVTLRCSPKSGHDTVSWYQQALGQGPQFIFQYYEEEERQRGNFPDRFSGHQFPNYSSELNVNALLLGDSALYLCASSLVAGELFFGEGSRLTVL.

The V and J genes are TRBV9 and TRBJ1-2; 10 bases map to TRBD1. The CDR3 length is 16 residues. J lost 6 bases, V lost 0 bases, and 8 bases had no gene match. CDR1 is SGDLS, CDR2 YYNGEE, per germline. CDR3 in DNA: TGTGCCAGCAGCGTAGGAGGCACCGGGACAGGGGATGGCTACACCTTC. It specifies CASSVGGTGTGDGYTF.

The CDR3 here is CSAAGSTEAFF. CDR3 coding DNA: TGCAGCGCGGCGGGGAGCACTGAAGCTTTCTTT. The chain employs TRBV29-1 and TRBJ1-1; D not resolved. The V end was cut by 7 bases, the J end by 4 bases, with 10 bases between. Per the germline V gene, CDR1 is SQVTM and CDR2 is ANQGSEA. CDR3 length: 11 amino acids.

This rearrangement joins TRBV11-2 to TRBJ2-5; the D call may be TRBD1 or TRBD2 (5 bases each). Trimming stripped 1 base from V and 4 bases from J, with 10 bases between. CDR3 length: 14 amino acids. Looked up from germline, CDR1 is SGHAT and CDR2 is FQNNGV. The CDR3 sequence is CASSLGGTGETQYF. CDR3 nucleotides: TGTGCCAGCAGCTTAGGGGGGACGGGAGAGACCCAGTACTTC.

The CDR3 DNA reads as TGTGCCAGCAGCTTGGCCGGTGGGCTGGTGATAGCGGAGGCACCCCTCCACTTT. It specifies CASSLAGGLVIAEAPLHF. The chain couples TRBV5-8 to TRBJ1-6; D remains ambiguous. The CDR3 runs 18 residues. Germline V gene data show CDR1 as SGHTS and CDR2 as YDEGEE. With 0 bases removed from V and 11 bases from J, the gap between germline ends came to 24 bases.

CDR3 sequence reads: CASRSTGTGSATNEKLFF. The CDR3 DNA reads as TGTGCCAGCAGGTCTACCGGGACAGGGAGTGCAACTAATGAAAAACTGTTTTTT. The V gene is TRBV27, the J gene TRBJ1-4; TRBD1 aligns across 9 bases. The germline V gene has CDR1 MNHEY and CDR2 SMNVEV (reference sequence). The V gene end was trimmed by 6 bases and the J gene end by 0 bases; junction bases not matched to a gene: 11. This CDR3 comprises 18 residues. Full variable domain (rest looked up from reference TRBV27 and TRBJ1-4): EAQVTQNPRYLITVTGKKLTVTCSQNMNHEYMSWYRQDPGLGLRQIYYSMNVEVTDKGDVPEGYKVSRKEKRNFPLILESPSPNQTSLYFCASRSTGTGSATNEKLFFGSGTQLSVL.

The chain uses TRBV7-2 and TRBJ1-2; D possibly corresponds to TRBD1 (6 bases). Between the trimmed V and J ends, which lost 5 bases and 2 bases, there was a span of 18 bases. CDR1 and CDR2 (germline): SGHTA, FQGNSA. The CDR3 spans 16 residues. The CDR3 here is CASSNGAAGANYGYTF. In DNA form, the CDR3 reads TGTGCCAGCAGCAACGGGGCGGCAGGGGCGAACTATGGCTACACCTTC.

The chain recombines TRBV7-8 with TRBJ2-5, with D unclear. The length of the CDR3 is 14 residues. V lost 1 base and J 1 base, leaving 7 bases between the germline ends. Germline V CDR1 and CDR2: SGHVS, FQNEAQ. The CDR3 coding sequence is TGTGCCAGCAGCTTAGGAGCCACCCAAGAGACCCAGTACTTC. Protein sequence: CASSLGATQETQYF.